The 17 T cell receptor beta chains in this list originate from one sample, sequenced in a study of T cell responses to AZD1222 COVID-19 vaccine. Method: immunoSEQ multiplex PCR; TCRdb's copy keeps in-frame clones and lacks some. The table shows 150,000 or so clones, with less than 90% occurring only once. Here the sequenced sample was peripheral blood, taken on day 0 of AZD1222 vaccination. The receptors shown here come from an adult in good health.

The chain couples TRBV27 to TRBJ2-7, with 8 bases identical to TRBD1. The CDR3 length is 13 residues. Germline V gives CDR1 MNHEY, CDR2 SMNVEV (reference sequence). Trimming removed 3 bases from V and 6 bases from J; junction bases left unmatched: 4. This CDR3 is CASSLGQVGEQYF. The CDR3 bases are TGTGCCAGCAGTTTGGGACAGGTGGGCGAGCAGTACTTC.

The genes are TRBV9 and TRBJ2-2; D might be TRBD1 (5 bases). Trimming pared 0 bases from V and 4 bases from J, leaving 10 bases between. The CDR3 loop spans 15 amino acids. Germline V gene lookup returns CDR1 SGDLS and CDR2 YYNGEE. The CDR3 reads CASSVGVGVTGELFF. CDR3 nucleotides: TGTGCCAGCAGCGTAGGGGTAGGGGTCACCGGGGAGCTGTTTTTT.

The CDR3 protein is CASSPARGAGDGYTF. As DNA, the CDR3 is TGTGCCAGCTCACCCGCGCGGGGGGCGGGCGATGGCTACACCTTC. The chain has TRBV18 and TRBJ1-2; TRBD1 is a possible D gene (6 bases). The CDR3 is 15 residues long. V shed 3 bases and J shed 6 bases, with 17 bases lying between them. The germline CDR1 and CDR2 sequences are KGHSH and LQKENI.

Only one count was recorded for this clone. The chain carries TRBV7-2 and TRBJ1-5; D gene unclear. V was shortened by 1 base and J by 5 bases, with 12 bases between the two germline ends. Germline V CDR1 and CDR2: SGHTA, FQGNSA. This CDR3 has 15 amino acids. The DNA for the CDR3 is TGTGCCAGCAGCTTAGATGGTGTGAGGGATCAGCCCCAGCATTTT. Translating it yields CASSLDGVRDQPQHF. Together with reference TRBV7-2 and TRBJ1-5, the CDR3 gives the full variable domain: GAGVSQSPSNKVTEKGKDVELRCDPISGHTALYWYRQSLGQGLEFLIYFQGNSAPDKSGLPSDRFSAERTGGSVSTLTIQRTQQEDSAVYLCASSLDGVRDQPQHFGDGTRLSIL.

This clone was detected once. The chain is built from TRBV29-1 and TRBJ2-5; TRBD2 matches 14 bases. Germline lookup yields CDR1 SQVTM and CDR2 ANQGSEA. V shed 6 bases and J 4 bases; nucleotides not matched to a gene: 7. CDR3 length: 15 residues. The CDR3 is CSVGVGTSGGETQYF. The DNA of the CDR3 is TGCAGCGTAGGAGTTGGGACTAGCGGGGGAGAGACCCAGTACTTC.

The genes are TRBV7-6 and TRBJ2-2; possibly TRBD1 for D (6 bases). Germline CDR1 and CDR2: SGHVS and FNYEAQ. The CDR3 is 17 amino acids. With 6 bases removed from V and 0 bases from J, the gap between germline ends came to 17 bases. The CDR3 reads CASRKTDRTSNTGELFF. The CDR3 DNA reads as TGTGCCAGCAGGAAAACCGACAGGACCTCGAACACCGGGGAGCTGTTTTTT.

CDR3 protein: CASSSGRNTEAFF. In DNA form, the CDR3 reads TGTGCCAGCTCCTCCGGGCGGAACACTGAAGCTTTCTTT. The chain recombines TRBV18 with TRBJ1-1; D call uncertain. Per germline, CDR1 KGHSH and CDR2 LQKENI. CDR3 length equals 13 residues. V was cut by 6 bases and J by 1 base, with 9 bases left in between.

The chain's CDR3 is CASSEGTGGSYSPLHF. The CDR3, as DNA: TGTGCCAGTAGTGAAGGGACAGGGGGCTCATATTCACCCCTCCACTTT. The chain combines TRBV19 with TRBJ1-6; 12 bases fit TRBD1. The CDR3 consists of 16 residues. Germline CDR1 and CDR2: LNHDA and SQIVND (reference sequence). Unmatched junction bases numbered 7, after V lost 5 bases and J lost 8 bases.

CDR3 residues: CASRQTSGGSYNEQFF. Here the CDR3 DNA reads TGCGCCAGCCGGCAGACGAGCGGGGGCTCCTACAATGAGCAGTTCTTC. This sequence joins TRBV5-1 and TRBJ2-1; 8 nucleotides agree with TRBD2. V shed 7 bases, J shed 0 bases, and the junction held 9 bases outside the gene matches. There are 16 residues in the CDR3. In germline, CDR1 is SGHRS, CDR2 YFSETQ.

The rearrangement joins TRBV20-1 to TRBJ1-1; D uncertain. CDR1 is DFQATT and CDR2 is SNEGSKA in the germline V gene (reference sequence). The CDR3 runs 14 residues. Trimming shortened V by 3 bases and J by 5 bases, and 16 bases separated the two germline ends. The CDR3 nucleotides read TGCAGTGCTAGTGGTGTGGATTTGAGGACTGAAGCTTTCTTT. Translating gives CSASGVDLRTEAFF.

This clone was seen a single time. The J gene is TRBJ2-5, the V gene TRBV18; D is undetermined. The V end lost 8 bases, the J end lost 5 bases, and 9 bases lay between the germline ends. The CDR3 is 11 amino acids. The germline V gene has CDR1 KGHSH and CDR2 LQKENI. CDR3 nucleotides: TGTGCCAGCCGGGCTGGGGAGACCCAGTACTTC. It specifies CASRAGETQYF.

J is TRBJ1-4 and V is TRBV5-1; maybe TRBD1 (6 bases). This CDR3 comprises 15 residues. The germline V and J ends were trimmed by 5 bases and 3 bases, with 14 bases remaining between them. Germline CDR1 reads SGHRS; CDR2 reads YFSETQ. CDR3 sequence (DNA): TGCGCCAGCAGTTCCCCGGACAGCGCTAATGAAAAACTGTTTTTT. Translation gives CASSSPDSANEKLFF.

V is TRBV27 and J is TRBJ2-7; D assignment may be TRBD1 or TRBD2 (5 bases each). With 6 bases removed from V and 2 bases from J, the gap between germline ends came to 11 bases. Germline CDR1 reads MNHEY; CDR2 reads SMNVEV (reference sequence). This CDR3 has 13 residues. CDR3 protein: CASRGPGPYEQYF. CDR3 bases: TGTGCCAGCAGGGGACCGGGACCCTACGAGCAGTACTTC.

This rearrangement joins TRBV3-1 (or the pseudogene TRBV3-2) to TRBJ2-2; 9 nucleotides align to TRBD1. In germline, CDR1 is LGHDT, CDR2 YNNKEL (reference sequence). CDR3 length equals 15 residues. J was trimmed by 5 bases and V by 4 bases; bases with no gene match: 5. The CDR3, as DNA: TGTGCCAGCAGCCCCGGGACAGGGTGGACCGGGGAGCTGTTTTTT. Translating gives CASSPGTGWTGELFF.

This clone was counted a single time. CDR3 coding DNA: TGTGCCAGCAGGCTGTCCCTAGCGGAAGAGACCCAGTACTTC. As protein: CASRLSLAEETQYF. The chain carries TRBV7-2 and TRBJ2-5; 7 nucleotides match TRBD2. Germline-derived CDR1 and CDR2 are SGHTA and FQGNSA. The CDR3 totals 14 residues. The J segment lost 3 bases and the V segment lost 6 bases, leaving 7 bases of the junction unmatched.

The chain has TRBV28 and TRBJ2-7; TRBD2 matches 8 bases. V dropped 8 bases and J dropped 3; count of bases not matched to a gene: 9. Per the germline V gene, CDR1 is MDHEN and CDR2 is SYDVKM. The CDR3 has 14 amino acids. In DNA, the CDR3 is TGTGCCAGCCGTTCCCGGGGGGGGGACTACGAGCAGTACTTC. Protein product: CASRSRGGDYEQYF.

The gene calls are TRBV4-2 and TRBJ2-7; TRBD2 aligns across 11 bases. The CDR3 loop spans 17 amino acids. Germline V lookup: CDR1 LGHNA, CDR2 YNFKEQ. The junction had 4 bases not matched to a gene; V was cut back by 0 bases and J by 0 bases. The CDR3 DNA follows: TGTGCCAGCAGCCAAGATCCCCTAGCGGGGGGCTCCTACGAGCAGTACTTC. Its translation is CASSQDPLAGGSYEQYF.